This TCR beta chain came from a study of blood T cell repertoires in COVID-19. Study-level background: Sites in the United States, Italy and Spain provided acute and convalescent COVID-19 samples. PBMCs, B-cell-depleted T cells, or T cells provided the cDNA or gDNA that made up the material.

Per the original methods: Estimation of nucleated cell counts was performed using reference gene primer amplification. The protocol was immunoSEQ multiplex PCR, while the TCRdb copy is restricted to in-frame clones and leaves out a portion. The V and J calls and clone size are taken from that table; D and trimming were inferred from the DNA. The sample contains under 60,000 clones, less than 90% of which appear only once. This CDR3 has 15 residues. Germline V gene sequence: CDR1 SGHRS, CDR2 YFSETQ. The ends were cut back, 7 bases at V and 5 bases at J, with 21 bases in the middle. The chain combines TRBV5-1 with TRBJ1-1; weak D call: TRBD1 (6 bases). The TCR sequence derives from a human donor in a cohort sampled during active COVID-19. The sequencing sample was made of peripheral blood. DNA of the CDR3: TGCGCCAGCGAACTTGGGGGCAGGGGAAGGACTGAAGCTTTCTTT. Amino acid sequence: CASELGGRGRTEAFF.